This is a list of T cell receptor beta chains from one sample in a study of blood T cell repertoires in COVID-19. The table came from immunoSEQ multiplex PCR; TCRdb's copy has only in-frame clones and leaves some out. The profile shows about 160,000 clones, more than 75% of them singletons. Sequences were obtained from peripheral blood. The source is a man aged 80 or over with acute or convalescent COVID-19. Both conserved end residues are part of each CDR3. D genes are given only for firm matches. Size tells how often a clone was seen (once, few, many) or the class of an expanded clone, and some rows leave it out.

J	size	D	V	CDR3	DNA
TRBJ2-5	.	TRBD1	TRBV29-1	CSSRQGARETQYF	TGCAGCTCCCGACAGGGGGCGAGAGAGACCCAGTACTTC
TRBJ1-2	few	TRBD1	TRBV5-6	CASSLVVLGQGNYGYTF	TGTGCCAGCAGCTTGGTAGTCCTAGGACAGGGGAACTATGGCTACACCTTC
TRBJ2-4	.	TRBD2	TRBV23-1	CASSSLTSGSGTKNIQYF	TGCGCCAGCAGCTCCCTTACTAGCGGGAGCGGGACCAAAAACATTCAGTACTTC
TRBJ1-2	.	.	TRBV5-1	CASSLAWDLGGYTF	TGCGCCAGCAGCTTGGCCTGGGACTTGGGTGGCTACACCTTC
TRBJ2-7	.	.	TRBV4-1	CASSHLPGLEQGEQYF	TGCGCCAGCAGCCACCTGCCGGGACTCGAGCAGGGCGAGCAGTACTTC
TRBJ1-5	.	.	TRBV24-1	CATSDSTYSNQPQHF	TGTGCCACCAGTGATAGCACGTATAGCAATCAGCCCCAGCATTTT
TRBJ1-2	.	TRBD1	TRBV9	CASRPDRGRSTNYGYTF	TGTGCCAGCAGACCAGACAGGGGGCGTAGTACTAACTATGGCTACACCTTC
TRBJ2-7	.	.	TRBV5-1	CASSLGFQRAGYEQYF	TGCGCCAGCAGCTTGGGTTTCCAGCGGGCTGGGTACGAGCAGTACTTC
TRBJ2-7	.	.	TRBV6-6	CASSYSPDSYEQYF	TGTGCCAGCAGTTACTCACCAGACTCCTACGAGCAGTACTTC
TRBJ2-3	.	TRBD2	TRBV5-8	CASSKNTGRADTQYF	TGTGCCAGCAGCAAAAACACGGGGAGGGCAGATACGCAGTATTTT
TRBJ2-7	.	.	TRBV5-1	CASSASTGIYEQYF	TGCGCCAGCAGCGCCTCTACAGGGATCTACGAGCAGTACTTC
TRBJ2-7	.	TRBD1	TRBV28	CASRPTGGSYEQYF	TGTGCCAGCAGACCTACAGGGGGCTCCTACGAGCAGTACTTC
TRBJ1-5	.	TRBD1	TRBV18	CASSPGRGQPQHF	TGTGCCAGCTCACCGGGCAGGGGGCAGCCCCAGCATTTT
TRBJ2-1	.	.	TRBV5-5	CASSLSDGQGQFF	TGTGCCAGCAGCTTGTCCGATGGCCAGGGGCAGTTCTTC
TRBJ2-7	.	TRBD1	TRBV6-5	CASNRDRSYEQYF	TGTGCCAGTAACCGGGACAGGTCCTACGAGCAGTACTTC
TRBJ1-4	.	TRBD1	TRBV6-5	CASSRDSGSSEKLFF	TGTGCCAGCAGCCGGGACAGCGGATCGAGTGAAAAACTGTTTTTT
TRBJ1-1	.	.	TRBV29-1	CSVARVGAEAFF	TGCAGCGTTGCGAGGGTGGGTGCTGAAGCTTTCTTT
TRBJ1-1	.	TRBD1	TRBV5-1	CASSADRDAGAFF	TGCGCCAGCAGCGCGGACAGGGACGCAGGAGCTTTCTTT
TRBJ2-2	few	TRBD1	TRBV5-6	CASRLDRANTGELFF	TGTGCCAGCAGGCTTGACAGGGCTAACACCGGGGAGCTGTTTTTT
TRBJ1-2	.	.	TRBV6-5	CASKGGGEYGYTF	TGTGCCAGCAAGGGAGGGGGGGAATATGGCTACACCTTC
TRBJ2-7	.	.	TRBV2	CASSGEITTTAQYF	TGTGCCAGCAGTGGCGAGATCACAACTACTGCGCAGTACTTC
TRBJ2-5	once	TRBD2	TRBV7-9	CASSLSVGAGVQETQYF	TGTGCCAGCAGCTTAAGCGTCGGAGCGGGGGTTCAAGAGACCCAGTACTTC
TRBJ2-5	.	.	TRBV6-4	CASSGWHQEAQYF	TGTGCCAGCAGCGGCTGGCACCAAGAGGCCCAGTACTTC
TRBJ1-2	.	TRBD1	TRBV18	CASSLETGQNKNYGYTF	TGTGCCAGCTCACTTGAGACGGGACAGAATAAAAACTATGGCTACACCTTC
TRBJ1-6	.	.	TRBV4-1	CASSQVRIQGAANNSPLHF	TGCGCCAGCAGCCAAGTTCGGATCCAAGGGGCCGCAAATAATTCACCCCTCCACTTT
TRBJ2-1	.	TRBD2	TRBV5-1	CASNLSPSGGHEQFF	TGCGCCAGCAACTTGAGCCCTAGCGGGGGCCATGAGCAGTTCTTC
TRBJ1-5	.	TRBD1	TRBV2	CASRLDRGSNQPQHF	TGTGCCAGCAGATTGGACAGGGGAAGCAATCAGCCCCAGCATTTT